This is a list of T cell receptor beta chains from one sample in a study of blood T cell repertoires in COVID-19. Measured with immunoSEQ multiplex PCR; TCRdb has only the in-frame clones, and not every one. The sample has around 86,000 clones; approximately 84% are singletons. The source material was peripheral blood. The receptors were sampled from a human donor in a cohort sampled during active COVID-19. Each CDR3 is given without its conserved first and last residue.

TRBV7-8	ASSLVFAGGQGTQY
TRBV6-6	ASSYPGTYEQY
TRBV6-5	ASSYRGGQGPGELF
TRBV19	ASSGRENTGELF
TRBV2	ASSSQGIDEQY
TRBV6-6	ASSRGGYEQY
TRBV3-1/TRBV3-2	ASSQVRAGLPNLEQY
TRBV5-4	ASSLLGQGRAETQY
TRBV5-4	ASSTGQGDTEAF
TRBV29-1	SVGASRTLNYGYT
TRBV28	ASSHRTSGRQTTQF
TRBV27	ASSRTAGGSRYTDTQY
TRBV6-5	ASRRTGKETQY
TRBV5-4	ASSSDRVEETQY
TRBV5-1	ASSLGGQNYQETQY
TRBV30	AWSEGQGAGDTQY
TRBV5-1	ASSLTGGRQNTEAF
TRBV6-1	ASSEAHYEQY
TRBV6-5	ATGQLSNTQY
TRBV5-1	ASSLTADSPLH
TRBV29-1	SARDSPGELF
TRBV2	ASSRSRGNQPQH
TRBV6-5	ASEYNPGITGELF
TRBV11-2	ASSPNLGQGPQPQH
TRBV5-1	ASSLAQGSYGYT
TRBV12-5	ASGPSGQAVGNTIY
TRBV6-1	ASSEYDLLGNEQY
TRBV24-1	ATSPGVNSLGWDTQY
TRBV9	ASTIGTGVNQPQH
TRBV3-1/TRBV3-2	ASSQNTNTEAF
TRBV6-2/TRBV6-3	ASSFRPRTVNTGELF
TRBV19	ASGPVPGAYQETQY
TRBV6-4	ASSKRGQDTQY
TRBV5-5	ASSLGRSGGALGDTDTQY
TRBV5-4	ASSPFSTGANVLT
TRBV5-1	ASSSDRGNTDTQY
TRBV12-5	ASGPGGGAYEQY
TRBV4-1	ASSPNFSGANVLT
TRBV19	ASSIGQGSGETQY
TRBV12-3/TRBV12-4	ASSLGLVTQY
TRBV9	ASSPGLAGGRDTQY
TRBV28	ASSPPGSSGNTIY
TRBV6-2/TRBV6-3	ASSYSRNNEQF
TRBV9	ASSVLSGANVLT